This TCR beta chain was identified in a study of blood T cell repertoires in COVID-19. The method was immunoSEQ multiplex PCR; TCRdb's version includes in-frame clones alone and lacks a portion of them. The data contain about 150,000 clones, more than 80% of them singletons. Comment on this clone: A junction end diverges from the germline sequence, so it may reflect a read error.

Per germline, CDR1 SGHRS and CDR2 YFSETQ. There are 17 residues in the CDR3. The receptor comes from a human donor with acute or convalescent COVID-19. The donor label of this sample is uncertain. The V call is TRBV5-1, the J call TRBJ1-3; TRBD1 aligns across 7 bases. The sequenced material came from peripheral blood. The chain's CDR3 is CASSPGTVPRSANTIYF. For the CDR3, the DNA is TGCGCCAGCAGCCCGGGGACAGTCCCCCGGTCTGCAAACACCATATATTTT.